Below are 10 T cell receptor beta chains sequenced from a single sample in a study of vaccination effects on CD4 cells after COVID-19. CD4+ T cells specific for antigen were expanded with viral peptide pools by the ViraFEST assay before sequencing. After more than 8 days in culture, the CD4+ T cells were isolated. Vaccination of participants consisted of two doses of either the BNT162b2 or mRNA-1273 vaccine. Method: immunoSEQ multiplex PCR; TCRdb's copy keeps in-frame clones and lacks some. This table holds more than 13,000 clones, about 74% found once. These TCRs' antigens remain unknown. The sequenced sample was CD4+ T cells from PBMCs cultured with HCoV-NL63 spike peptides, obtained after COVID-19 vaccination. These receptors all stem from a human donor who received a COVID-19 vaccine.

The rearrangement joins TRBV6-5 to TRBJ1-1; no firm D call. CDR3 length: 16 amino acids. V was shortened by 2 bases and J by 3 bases, with 16 bases between the two germline ends. Germline V gene sequence: CDR1 MNHEY, CDR2 SVGAGI. The CDR3 sequence: CASSYPAGGGDTEAFF. CDR3 bases: TGTGCCAGCAGTTACCCCGCGGGAGGTGGGGACACTGAAGCTTTCTTT.

This clone was seen more than once but under ten times. This sequence joins TRBV5-5 and TRBJ2-3, with D possibly matching TRBD2 (6 bases). The CDR3 has 16 amino acids. Germline assignment: CDR1 SGHKS and CDR2 YYEKEE (reference sequence). Trimming pared 5 bases from V and 0 bases from J, leaving 16 bases between. CDR3 coding DNA: TGTGCCAGCAGGACTCCGGGGCGGGGTAGCACAGATACGCAGTATTTT. This codes for CASRTPGRGSTDTQYF.

The chain uses TRBV7-2 and TRBJ2-7; D might be TRBD2 (5 bases). Trimming removed 1 base at V and 6 bases at J, with 16 bases between. CDR1 is SGHTA and CDR2 is FQGNSA in the germline V gene. The CDR3 runs to 15 residues. DNA for the CDR3: TGTGCCAGCAGCTTAGTCTTTCTGTCCGGAGGCGAGCAGTACTTC. Amino acids: CASSLVFLSGGEQYF.

This clone is a singleton in its sample. The rearrangement joins TRBV2 to TRBJ2-5, with 7 bases matching TRBD2. Germline CDR1 SNHLY, CDR2 FYNNEI. There are 14 residues in the CDR3. V shed 11 bases, J shed 1 base, and the junction held 10 bases outside the gene matches. In DNA form, the CDR3 reads TGTGCCGGTGCTAGCGGAGGACTCCAAGAGACCCAGTACTTC. It encodes CAGASGGLQETQYF.

V usage is TRBV30 and J usage is TRBJ1-2; D is unclear. Looked up from germline, CDR1 is GTSNPN and CDR2 is SVGIG (reference sequence). V was pared by 0 bases and J by 13 bases, with 9 bases between. The CDR3 has 10 amino acids. This CDR3 reads CAWSVGVPTF. CDR3 nucleotide sequence: TGTGCCTGGAGTGTAGGAGTTCCCACCTTC.

The V call is TRBV11-2, the J call TRBJ2-2; D uncertain. V lost 7 bases and J 6 bases, leaving 12 bases between the germline ends. Germline values: CDR1 SGHAT, CDR2 FQNNGV. CDR3 size: 13 residues. The DNA for the CDR3 is TGTGCCAGCACCATGCGGAGATCCGGGGAGCTGTTTTTT. Translating it yields CASTMRRSGELFF.

The J gene is TRBJ1-1, the V gene TRBV29-1; D remains ambiguous. This CDR3 contains 13 residues. Germline CDR1 is SQVTM and CDR2 is ANQGSEA. Trimming removed 7 bases at V and 6 bases at J, with 18 bases between. Written as DNA, the CDR3 is TGCAGCGCTGGCCCCGGACGGTACGCTGAAGCTTTCTTT. Residues: CSAGPGRYAEAFF.

The chain links TRBV3-1 (or the pseudogene TRBV3-2) to TRBJ2-1; 8 bases fit TRBD1. The CDR3 runs to 14 residues. Looked up from germline, CDR1 is LGHDT and CDR2 is YNNKEL (reference sequence). Unmatched junction bases numbered 2, after V lost 7 bases and J lost 0 bases. CDR3 in amino acids: CASNDRGSYNEQFF. The DNA for the CDR3 is TGTGCCAGCAACGACAGGGGCTCCTACAATGAGCAGTTCTTC.

This clone was picked up one time. Written as DNA, the CDR3 is TGTGCCAGCACGATACGGGACGGTTACTACGAGCAGTACTTC. Protein sequence: CASTIRDGYYEQYF. The chain combines TRBV28 with TRBJ2-7, with D perhaps TRBD1 or TRBD2 (5 bases each). The CDR3 contains 14 residues. Trimming pared 7 bases from V and 3 bases from J, leaving 16 bases between. Germline V CDR1 and CDR2: MDHEN, SYDVKM.

The CDR3 DNA follows: TGTGCCAGCAGCCAGGCTACTCACACTGAAGCTTTCTTT. Residues: CASSQATHTEAFF. The chain is built from TRBV2 and TRBJ1-1, with no clear D. Between the trimmed V and J ends, which lost 6 bases and 3 bases, there was a span of 11 bases. The CDR3 runs 13 residues. Germline V lookup: CDR1 SNHLY, CDR2 FYNNEI.